The source of this TCR beta chain is a study of blood T cell repertoires in COVID-19. Study as a whole: T cells, B-cell-depleted T cells, or PBMCs provided the cDNA or gDNA that served as material.

Only in-frame clones appear in the TCRdb table, and some are missing; sequencing was by immunoSEQ multiplex PCR. Among under 250,000 clones listed, 85% were seen once. V was cut by 5 bases and J by 6 bases, with 10 bases left in between. Germline CDR1 GTSNPN, CDR2 SVGIG (reference sequence). The CDR3 runs 11 residues. The sample holds one count of this clone. This sequence was found in a woman between 45 and 60 years old with acute COVID-19. The sequenced material came from PBMCs or T cells enriched from blood (not recorded which). The chain recombines TRBV30 with TRBJ1-2; D gene uncertain. CDR3 bases: TGTGCCTGGGGAGAACTCAATGGCTACACCTTC. Translating gives CAWGELNGYTF.